This T cell receptor beta chain was identified in a study of blood T cell repertoires in COVID-19. Study-wide background: Some COVID-19 samples were acute and others convalescent; all came from the United States, Italy and Spain. T cells, B-cell-depleted T cells, or PBMCs supplied cDNA or gDNA.

Seattle researchers signed up patients amid active infection and tracked them longitudinally. With V trimmed by 4 bases and J by 0 bases, 9 bases remained unmatched. This CDR3 has 18 amino acids. Looked up from germline, CDR1 is MNHNS and CDR2 is SASEGT. Original processing methods: How many nucleated cells were present was estimated from reference gene primer amplification. Repertoires were generated with immunoSEQ multiplex PCR, while TCRdb's copy carries only in-frame clones and drops some. V and J calls and clone size are as listed in that table; D and trimming were resolved from the DNA. Here the sample spans about 400,000 clones, roughly 90% being singletons.

The material sequenced was peripheral blood. This receptor was obtained from a woman aged 55-69 years with COVID-19, enrolled during active disease. The gene calls are TRBV6-1 and TRBJ2-6; TRBD1 matches 7 bases. The CDR3 DNA follows: TGTGCCAGCAGTGGCCGGGACAGAGAATCCTCTGGGGCCAACGTCCTGACTTTC. Encoded protein: CASSGRDRESSGANVLTF.